The clone carrying this T cell receptor beta chain was detected ten times or more. What it binds is unknown. This sample is drawn from a study of blood T cells in healthy people across ages. The use of a sample-barcoded 5' primer and a J-beta primer mix characterized a second PCR of roughly 7 to 11 cycles. From the 5' RACE reads, TCRdb called clonotypes with MiXCR, one entry per CDR3 protein. The repertoire holds 850,000 to 950,000 distinct CDR3 sequences, more than 25% seen once, with around 15% in the top ten. Notes on the study in general: Strong correlation linked observed beta diversity and percent naive T cells. It was not possible, with unsorted PBMCs, to conclusively compare naive and antigen-experienced cells. Long-lived donors carried more naive CD4+ cells and greater diversity than aged donors.

With 0 bases clipped from V and 1 base from J, the junction kept 0 bases outside the gene matches. Germline CDR1 SGHRS, CDR2 YFSETQ. CDR3 length: 16 residues. Sequences were obtained from blood. V and J are TRBV5-1 and TRBJ2-1; 11 positions agree with TRBD2. This TCR was sampled from a woman of 80 years or more in good health. For the CDR3, the DNA is TGCGCCAGCAGCTTGGGGACTAGCGGGTCCTACAATGAGCAGTTCTTC. This translates into CASSLGTSGSYNEQFF.